This T cell receptor (beta chain) was documented in a study of blood T cells in healthy people across ages. Samples had at least 6.5 million PBMCs isolated from them. This clonotype has more than one count but fewer than ten. A sample-barcoded 5' primer and a J-beta primer mix were used in a second PCR of about 7 to 12 cycles. TCRdb itself ran the 5' RACE reads through MiXCR, one entry per CDR3 protein. The data contain fewer than 800,000 distinct CDR3 sequences, around 21% of them singletons. J lost 3 bases, V lost 4 bases, and 8 bases had no gene match. Germline V gene sequence: CDR1 MNHEY, CDR2 SVGAGI. The CDR3 loop spans 15 amino acids.

The chain recombines TRBV6-5 with TRBJ2-5; 7 positions match TRBD2. This TCR derives from a man between 65 and 79 years old in good health. Sequencing was carried out using blood. CDR3 sequence (DNA): TGTGCCAGCAGTTCCCCAGCGGGAACAGAAGAGACCCAGTACTTC. This codes for CASSSPAGTEETQYF.